This T cell receptor beta chain was retrieved from a study of blood T cell repertoires in COVID-19. For the study at large: PBMCs, B-cell-depleted T cells, or T cells were the source of the cDNA or gDNA that made up the material.

This CDR3 has 16 residues. V was trimmed by 5 bases and J by 2 bases, leaving 19 bases between them. The germline gives CDR1 LNHDA, CDR2 SQIVND (reference sequence). In the original analysis: Scientists estimated how many nucleated cells there were by amplifying reference gene primers. Profiling relied on immunoSEQ multiplex PCR, and the TCRdb table lists in-frame clones only, not all of them. The V and J calls and clone size were taken over from that table, and D and trimming were inferred from the DNA. This sample carries more than 300,000 clones, about nine tenths of them seen once, and the ten largest clones take about 7.3%.

The TCR originated in a woman between 70 and 85 years old with COVID-19, enrolled during active disease. V and J are TRBV19 and TRBJ2-7; the D gene is possibly TRBD1 (6 bases). Source material: peripheral blood. The CDR3 loop is CASSAYRVTATYEQYF. The CDR3 region has the DNA TGTGCCAGTAGTGCCTACAGGGTAACGGCGACCTACGAGCAGTACTTC.